This is a list of T cell receptor beta chains from one sample in a study of T cells expressing NK-cell markers. Reprocessing the 5' RACE reads, TCRdb reports a single entry for every CDR3 protein and omits DNA. The specimen's table records 350,000 to 500,000 distinct CDR3 sequences. Material for sequencing was blood T cells: a sorted CD56 or NKG2C T cell subset, CD4+ or CD8+ T cells, or bulk PBMC T cells (not recorded which). These receptors all stem from a woman between 18 and 70 years old in good health. Both conserved end residues are part of each CDR3.

>TRBV6-5|TRBJ2-3
CASSYSSSPPQAQYF
>TRBV7-7|TRBJ2-7
CASSLGTGFYNEQYF
>TRBV20-1|TRBJ1-1
CSARDLTGRVTSEAFF
>TRBV12-3/TRBV12-4|TRBJ2-1
CASSFEPNSYNEQFF
>TRBV20-1|TRBJ2-1
CSALPDLNEQFF
>TRBV5-1|TRBJ2-3
CASSFFGSGTDTQYF
>TRBV6-2/TRBV6-3|TRBJ2-2
CASSYREAGGYTGELFF
>TRBV3-1|TRBJ2-1
CASSQEKGLSYNEQFF
>TRBV18|TRBJ2-3
CASSPTRGPSTDTQYF
>TRBV4-2|TRBJ2-7
CASSQASGTIAHEQYF
>TRBV20-1|TRBJ1-5
CSAGDEQPQHF
>TRBV5-1|TRBJ2-1
CASSSGQPYNEQFF
>TRBV7-2|TRBJ2-5
CASRPNNGGKETQYF
>TRBV7-9|TRBJ1-6
CASSSPDRSTNSPLHF
>TRBV12-3/TRBV12-4|TRBJ1-2
CASTTWTARINYGYTF
>TRBV27|TRBJ1-3
CASRPDMSGNTIYF
>TRBV18|TRBJ2-7
CASSPRPPEQYF
>TRBV19|TRBJ1-2
CASSAWTATNYGYTF
>TRBV20-1|TRBJ2-1
CSAQLPIYNEQFF
>TRBV5-5|TRBJ1-5
CASSLVGGDSNQPQHF
>TRBV7-2|TRBJ2-3
CASSFHLGTDTQYF
>TRBV30|TRBJ1-5
CAWSVPLGNQPQHF
>TRBV4-1|TRBJ2-2
CASSQEVVAGELFF
>TRBV12-3/TRBV12-4|TRBJ1-1
CASSSDPSTGYRAEAFF
>TRBV29-1|TRBJ1-1
CSVEISPGGITEAFF
>TRBV14|TRBJ2-7
CASSQVHPGQENF
>TRBV12-3/TRBV12-4|TRBJ2-5
CASSFTGETQYF
>TRBV6-1|TRBJ2-6
CATTPGRSGANVLTF
>TRBV29-1|TRBJ2-1
CSVEPASVNEQFF
>TRBV6-2/TRBV6-3|TRBJ1-2
CASSSRETLFLPLTYTF
>TRBV7-2|TRBJ2-3
CASSRRQGGADTQYF
>TRBV15|TRBJ2-1
CATNNLGLAGNNEQFF
>TRBV27|TRBJ2-7
CASSWTGSNEQYF
>TRBV30|TRBJ2-1
CAWSVPASEQFF
>TRBV20-1|TRBJ2-7
CSAHGLAGGEQYF
>TRBV6-5|TRBJ2-3
CASSYSASGATDTQYF
>TRBV11-2|TRBJ1-1
CASSPTFVGIVGTEAFF
>TRBV5-6|TRBJ1-2
CASSILTGGFNYGYTF
>TRBV12-3/TRBV12-4|TRBJ2-3
CASRPRHLPTDTQYF
>TRBV20-1|TRBJ2-1
CSARDAGRGYNEQFF
>TRBV20-1|TRBJ2-1
CSASFRGGGEQFF